This T cell receptor (beta chain) was found in a study of T cells in Graves' hyperthyroidism and ophthalmopathy. Overall study context: Initial diagnosis, before any treatment, was when peripheral blood was collected. Study outcomes and limitations: Blood also contained most expanded thyroid clonotypes above 0.001.

This clonotype was observed at least ten times. As yet, its antigen is unknown. What was amplified from RNA transcripts were TCR beta CDR3 regions. A first-round RT-PCR of the TCR CDR3 used the HTBI primer set. TCRdb re-analysed the multiplex PCR reads in MiXCR, keeping a single row per CDR3 protein. The sample shows about 290,000 distinct CDR3 sequences, roughly 17% of them seen only once. The patients, who ranged from 18 to 65 in age, presented with newly diagnosed hyperthyroidism lasting under 2 months. Patients were excluded for uncontrolled infection, other autoimmune disease, pregnancy or lactation. Trimming removed 8 bases from V and 3 bases from J, with 11 bases in between. The CDR3 has 13 residues. CDR1 and CDR2 from the germline V gene are SGHVS and FQNEAQ.

The chain joins TRBV7-8 to TRBJ2-1; D is uncertain. The TCR originated in a young man with Graves' hyperthyroidism. Sequencing input: blood. This chain's CDR3 is CASAARSYNEQFF. CDR3 nucleotide sequence: TGTGCCAGCGCCGCTAGGAGCTACAATGAGCAGTTCTTC.